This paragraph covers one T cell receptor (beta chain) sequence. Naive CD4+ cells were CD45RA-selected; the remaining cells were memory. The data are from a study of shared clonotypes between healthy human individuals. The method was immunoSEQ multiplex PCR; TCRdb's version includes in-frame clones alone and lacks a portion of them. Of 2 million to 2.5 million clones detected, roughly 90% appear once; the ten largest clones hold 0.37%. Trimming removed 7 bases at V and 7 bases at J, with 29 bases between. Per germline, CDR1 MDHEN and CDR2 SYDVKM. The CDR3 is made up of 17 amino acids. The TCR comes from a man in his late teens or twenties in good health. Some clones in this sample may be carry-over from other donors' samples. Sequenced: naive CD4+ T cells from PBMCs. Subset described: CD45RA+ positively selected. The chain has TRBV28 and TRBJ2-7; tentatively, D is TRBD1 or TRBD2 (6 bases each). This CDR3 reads CASNPATGGSLTREQYF. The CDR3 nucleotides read TGTGCCAGCAACCCCGCAACCGGGGGCTCTCTTACTCGTGAGCAGTACTTC.